This T cell receptor (beta chain) was observed in a study of T cells in Graves' hyperthyroidism and ophthalmopathy. Study information: Initial diagnosis, before any treatment, was when peripheral blood was collected.

The sample holds many counts of this clonotype. Its antigen is currently unknown. Study-level findings and limits: Peripheral blood also featured most of the thyroid clonotypes expanded above 0.001.

RNA transcripts served as the template for amplifying TCR beta CDR3 regions. RT-PCR in the first round (using the HTBI primer set) targeted the TCR CDR3. MiXCR was run by TCRdb on the multiplex PCR reads, yielding one entry per CDR3 protein. The sample shows 700,000 or so distinct CDR3 sequences, roughly 15% of them seen only once. The J segment lost 7 bases and the V segment lost 5 bases, leaving 1 base of the junction unmatched. Germline CDR1 reads SEHNR; CDR2 reads FQNEAQ (reference sequence). The CDR3 is made up of 11 amino acids. The diagnostic basis comprised clinical symptoms, serum thyroxine and TRAb, thyroid ultrasound and orbital computed tomography.

The V gene is TRBV7-9, the J gene TRBJ1-1, with 7 bases identical to TRBD1. This TCR came from a woman in her 50s with Graves' ophthalmopathy. The sample was blood. CDR3 nucleotides: TGTGCCAGCAGCCGGGACAGTGAAGCTTTCTTT. Its protein is CASSRDSEAFF.